This TCR beta chain was identified in a study of cytomegalovirus exposure and HLA in healthy donors. Regarding the study as a whole: A later analysis reportedly identified an Asian-associated ancestry cluster as carrying fewer N-insertions than the roughly 670-donor mean. Prediction of most subjects' HLA-A and HLA-B alleles by TCR beta sequences was reportedly accurate. Later analysis suggested links between common viral pathogens and several top significant clusters.

For this clone: The antigen remains unidentified.

The CDR3 is made up of 14 amino acids. Germline V lookup: CDR1 MNHEY, CDR2 SMNVEV (reference sequence). Germline trimming cut 5 bases from V and 8 bases from J; bases unmatched to any gene: 11. PCR used 60 Vbeta primers and 13 Jbeta primers. Method: immunoSEQ multiplex PCR; TCRdb's copy keeps in-frame clones and lacks some. The table lists some 150,000 clones, about 80% of them singletons. The chain combines TRBV27 with TRBJ1-1, with 7 bases that match TRBD1. This TCR derives from a man aged 40-49 years in good health and CMV-seronegative. Sequenced: PBMCs. DNA of the CDR3: TGTGCCAGCAGTAATACCCTACCGACAGGGGAAGCTTTCTTT. Translated, it gives CASSNTLPTGEAFF.